This is a list of T cell receptor beta chains from one sample in a study of response to subunit inactivated influenza vaccine. Each CDR3 protein is one row after TCRdb ran MiXCR on the RT-PCR reads. The sample carries 400,000 to 550,000 distinct CDR3 sequences, 25% recorded once. Sequencing was performed on CD4+ T cells sorted from PBMCs, taken approximately 5 days after vaccination. The source of these receptors is a man in his forties or fifties who received an inactivated influenza vaccine. CDR3s include the opening cysteine and the closing phenylalanine or tryptophan. D genes are given only for firm matches. Not every row has a clone size; where given, it reads once, few, many or a size class.

>few|TRBV11-3|TRBJ2-1|NA
CASSPRRSYNEQFF
TGTGCCAGCAGCCCTCGGCGCTCCTACAATGAGCAGTTCTTC
>few|TRBV9|TRBJ2-1|TRBD2
CASSVESSGTYNEQFF
TGTGCCAGCAGCGTAGAGTCTAGCGGGACCTACAATGAGCAGTTCTTC
>many|TRBV10-3|TRBJ2-7|NA
CAISDKGYEQYF
TGTGCCATCAGTGATAAGGGTTACGAGCAGTACTTC
>NA|TRBV10-3|TRBJ2-5|NA
CAISEDRKETQYF
TGTGCCATCAGTGAGGACAGAAAAGAGACCCAGTACTTC
>NA|TRBV10-3|TRBJ2-1|TRBD1
CAISESATGGRNEQFF
TGTGCCATCAGTGAGTCGGCAACAGGGGGTCGCAATGAGCAGTTCTTC
>NA|TRBV20-1|TRBJ1-1|TRBD1
CSAGDSLNTEAFF
TGCAGTGCTGGGGACAGCCTGAACACTGAAGCTTTCTTT
>few|TRBV9|TRBJ2-3|NA
CASRDGQTDTQYF
TGTGCCAGCAGGGATGGACAGACGGATACGCAGTATTTT
>few|TRBV7-2|TRBJ1-5|NA
CASSHRTVSNQPQHF
TGTGCCAGCAGCCACAGGACAGTTAGCAATCAGCCCCAGCATTTT
>few|TRBV10-3|TRBJ2-3|TRBD1
CAISESKAGGLSTDTQYF
TGTGCCATCAGTGAGTCGAAGGCAGGGGGCCTAAGCACAGATACGCAGTATTTT
>NA|TRBV5-1|TRBJ2-1|TRBD2
CASSLDSGGPNEQFF
TGCGCCAGCAGCTTGGATAGCGGGGGCCCCAATGAGCAGTTCTTC
>NA|TRBV20-1|TRBJ2-1|NA
CSARDSKSSRSYNEQFF
TGCAGTGCTAGAGATTCAAAATCCTCGCGGTCCTACAATGAGCAGTTCTTC
>few|TRBV11-2|TRBJ1-6|NA
CASSSRVLDNSPLHF
TGTGCCAGCAGCTCCAGGGTACTTGATAATTCACCCCTCCACTTT
>few|TRBV3-1|TRBJ1-1|TRBD1
CASSQGQGSTEAFF
TGTGCCAGCAGCCAGGGACAGGGTAGCACTGAAGCTTTCTTT
>NA|TRBV12-3/TRBV12-4|TRBJ2-1|TRBD1
CASRKQGWGSNEQFF
TGTGCCAGCAGGAAACAGGGGTGGGGTAGTAATGAGCAGTTCTTC
>once|TRBV13|TRBJ2-3|TRBD2
CASSHFGGGLVTDTQYF
TGTGCCAGCAGCCATTTCGGCGGGGGATTGGTCACAGATACGCAGTATTTT
>NA|TRBV7-2|TRBJ2-1|NA
CASSLSSINEQFF
TGTGCCAGCAGCTTATCTAGTATTAATGAGCAGTTCTTC
>few|TRBV7-9|TRBJ2-1|NA
CASSSGLSGVNEQFF
TGTGCCAGCAGCTCGGGACTCTCGGGGGTCAATGAGCAGTTCTTC
>once|TRBV20-1|TRBJ2-1|TRBD2
CSARQLAGNEQFF
TGCAGTGCTAGACAACTAGCGGGAAATGAGCAGTTCTTC
>few|TRBV5-6|TRBJ2-2|TRBD2
CASSLGLAGYTGELFF
TGTGCCAGCAGCTTGGGCCTAGCGGGGTATACCGGGGAGCTGTTTTTT
>NA|TRBV12-3/TRBV12-4|TRBJ2-7|TRBD1
CASSFWDRSYEQYF
TGTGCCAGCAGTTTTTGGGACAGGAGTTACGAGCAGTACTTC
>few|TRBV6-1|TRBJ2-3|TRBD1
CASRDRALVDTQYF
TGTGCCAGCAGGGACAGGGCCTTGGTGGATACGCAGTATTTT
>few|TRBV2|TRBJ1-2|TRBD1
CASREGTAGYTF
TGTGCCAGCAGAGAAGGGACAGCCGGCTACACCTTC
>few|TRBV20-1|TRBJ2-1|NA
CSARDQASPSYNEQFF
TGCAGTGCTAGAGATCAGGCTAGCCCGTCCTACAATGAGCAGTTCTTC
>NA|TRBV18|TRBJ1-2|TRBD1
CASSSQGTNYGYTF
TGTGCCAGCTCATCACAGGGGACTAACTATGGCTACACCTTC
>few|TRBV6-1|TRBJ2-6|NA
CASSREPAAGANVLTF
TGTGCCAGCAGTAGGGAGCCTGCGGCCGGGGCCAACGTCCTGACTTTC
>NA|TRBV5-1|TRBJ2-2|TRBD1
CASTPRTGFTGELFF
TGCGCCAGCACCCCCCGGACAGGATTCACCGGGGAGCTGTTTTTT
>few|TRBV20-1|TRBJ2-3|TRBD1
CSARGTGGVLNTDTQYF
TGCAGTGCTAGGGGGACAGGGGGTGTACTTAACACAGATACGCAGTATTTT
>NA|TRBV5-1|TRBJ2-6|NA
CASSPGQTSGANVLTF
TGCGCCAGCAGCCCCGGACAGACCTCTGGGGCCAACGTCCTGACTTTC
>NA|TRBV20-1|TRBJ2-7|TRBD2
CSARNSGRISEQYF
TGCAGTGCTAGGAATAGCGGGAGGATTTCCGAGCAGTACTTC
>NA|TRBV29-1|TRBJ2-3|NA
CSVEPRVANTQYF
TGCAGCGTTGAGCCCAGGGTAGCTAATACGCAGTATTTT
>NA|TRBV20-1|TRBJ1-2|TRBD1
CSAPGGGYGYTF
TGCAGTGCCCCAGGGGGTGGCTATGGCTACACCTTC
>few|TRBV5-1|TRBJ2-7|NA
CASSFRLGGTYEQYF
TGCGCCAGCAGCTTCCGACTCGGGGGTACCTACGAGCAGTACTTC
>NA|TRBV4-2|TRBJ2-5|NA
CASSQDWASQETQYF
TGTGCCAGCAGCCAAGATTGGGCTTCACAAGAGACCCAGTACTTC
>NA|TRBV6-2/TRBV6-3|TRBJ2-2|TRBD1
CASTSPTGIPLNTGELFF
TGTGCCAGCACATCCCCGACAGGGATACCCCTGAACACCGGGGAGCTGTTTTTT
>NA|TRBV25-1|TRBJ2-7|NA
CASSDSGDLHEQYF
TGTGCCAGCAGTGATTCAGGGGATTTACACGAGCAGTACTTC
>NA|TRBV10-3|TRBJ1-2|TRBD1
CAIRPSGTDYGYTF
TGTGCCATCAGGCCTTCCGGGACAGATTATGGCTACACCTTC
>NA|TRBV5-6|TRBJ1-2|TRBD1
CASSHDRGTNGYTF
TGTGCCAGCAGCCATGACAGGGGGACAAATGGCTACACCTTC
>NA|TRBV12-3/TRBV12-4|TRBJ1-6|NA
CASSHGTHNSPLHF
TGTGCCAGCAGCCACGGGACACACAATTCACCCCTCCACTTT
>few|TRBV20-1|TRBJ2-7|NA
CSAAGTRTLELEYF
TGCAGTGCTGCCGGGACAAGGACCCTAGAGTTGGAGTACTTC
>NA|TRBV19|TRBJ2-2|NA
CASTSRDQGFAELFF
TGTGCCAGTACCTCCCGGGACCAAGGTTTTGCGGAGCTGTTTTTT
>NA|TRBV7-2|TRBJ1-1|NA
CASSSGTRRRAFF
TGTGCCAGCAGCTCGGGGACGCGGAGGAGAGCTTTCTTT
>few|TRBV5-4|TRBJ2-2|TRBD1
CASSTGQAVSTGELFF
TGTGCCAGCAGCACCGGACAGGCCGTTAGCACCGGGGAGCTGTTTTTT
>NA|TRBV30|TRBJ1-4|NA
CACDRFEKLFF
TGTGCCTGCGACAGGTTTGAAAAACTGTTTTTT
>NA|TRBV12-3/TRBV12-4|TRBJ2-3|NA
CASSPRWATDTQYF
TGTGCCAGCAGTCCCCGCTGGGCCACAGATACGCAGTATTTT
>many|TRBV7-2|TRBJ2-1|NA
CASSLGETLYNEQFF
TGTGCCAGCAGCTTAGGCGAGACCCTTTACAATGAGCAGTTCTTC
>NA|TRBV7-2|TRBJ2-5|NA
CASSLTAWGPGETQYF
TGTGCCAGCAGCTTAACCGCCTGGGGACCGGGTGAGACCCAGTACTTC
>few|TRBV10-3|TRBJ2-1|NA
CAISERGGAVNEQFF
TGTGCCATCAGTGAGCGAGGCGGGGCCGTCAATGAGCAGTTCTTC
>NA|TRBV7-2|TRBJ2-7|NA
CASSLGVHEQYF
TGTGCCAGCAGCTTAGGGGTTCACGAGCAGTACTTC
>NA|TRBV29-1|TRBJ1-2|TRBD1
CSGDRAGYGYTF
TGCAGCGGCGACAGGGCGGGATATGGCTACACCTTC